Each of the 14 T cell receptor beta chains below was sequenced from the same sample in a study of blood T cell repertoires in COVID-19. Libraries were prepared by immunoSEQ multiplex PCR; TCRdb keeps only in-frame clonotypes and omits some of them. The sample records some 490,000 clones, around 85% being singletons. The sequenced sample consisted of PBMCs or T cells enriched from blood (not recorded which). Receptor source: a woman between 55 and 75 years old who had recovered from COVID-19.

The J gene is TRBJ1-4, the V gene TRBV15; possibly TRBD1 for D (6 bases). The CDR3 contains 14 residues. V lost 4 bases to trimming and J lost 6 bases, with 12 bases between them. CDR1 is LNHNV and CDR2 is YYDKDF in the germline V gene (reference sequence). CDR3 region: CATSNRGAYEKLFF. CDR3 DNA: TGTGCCACCAGCAATCGGGGGGCGTATGAAAAACTGTTTTTT.

The J gene is TRBJ1-5, the V gene TRBV20-1; TRBD1 might be the D (5 bases). Germline V gene sequence: CDR1 DFQATT, CDR2 SNEGSKA (reference sequence). Trimming removed 3 bases from V and 5 bases from J, with 14 bases in between. The CDR3 is 14 amino acids. CDR3 nucleotides: TGCAGTGCTAGTGGCCAGGGCCCTTATCAGCCCCAGCATTTT. The encoded protein is CSASGQGPYQPQHF.

V and J are TRBV11-2 and TRBJ1-3; the match to TRBD1 covers 7 bases. In germline, CDR1 is SGHAT, CDR2 FQNNGV. The CDR3 length is 12 residues. Trimming at V came to 3 bases and at J to 9 bases, leaving 2 bases not matched to a gene. The CDR3, as DNA: TGTGCCAGCAGCTTCGACAGGGCCACCATATATTTT. It codes for CASSFDRATIYF.

Concerning this clone: This CDR3 is also generated by other DNA sequences in the sample. The gene calls are TRBV2 and TRBJ1-2; tentative D call: TRBD1 (5 bases). The germline V and J ends were trimmed by 3 bases and 8 bases, with 13 bases remaining between them. The length of the CDR3 is 13 residues. Germline V gene data show CDR1 as SNHLY and CDR2 as FYNNEI. This chain's CDR3 is CASSEGQGGGYTF. CDR3 DNA: TGTGCCAGCAGTGAGGGGCAGGGAGGAGGCTACACCTTC. Based on the CDR3 plus reference TRBV2 and TRBJ1-2, the full variable domain is EPEVTQTPSHQVTQMGQEVILRCVPISNHLYFYWYRQILGQKVEFLVSFYNNEISEKSEIFDDQFSVERPDGSNFTLKIRSTKLEDSAMYFCASSEGQGGGYTFGSGTRLTVV.

This chain connects TRBV6-5 to TRBJ2-2; TRBD2 matches at 7 bases. After removal of 7 bases from V and 4 bases from J, the junction contained 6 bases not matched to a gene. The germline CDR1 and CDR2 sequences are MNHEY and SVGAGI. The CDR3 is 14 residues long. This CDR3 is CASTVGGGTGELFF. The CDR3 coding sequence is TGTGCCAGCACCGTGGGCGGGGGCACCGGGGAGCTGTTTTTT.

The chain combines TRBV6-4 with TRBJ1-1, with TRBD1 identical over 8 bases. The CDR3 has 14 residues. The ends lost 5 bases at V and 3 bases at J; junction bases unmatched: 5. Germline V gene data show CDR1 as MRHNA and CDR2 as SNTAGT. The CDR3: CASSPQGEDTEAFF. The CDR3 DNA sequence: TGTGCCAGCAGTCCACAGGGGGAGGACACTGAAGCTTTCTTT.

The chain has TRBV27 and TRBJ1-1; D remains unclear. Germline values: CDR1 MNHEY, CDR2 SMNVEV (reference sequence). Trimming shortened V by 6 bases and J by 3 bases, and 11 bases separated the two germline ends. The CDR3 loop spans 13 amino acids. CDR3 in DNA: TGTGCCAGCAGCCCCGGGGTTGACACTGAAGCTTTCTTT. It codes for CASSPGVDTEAFF.

V and J are TRBV2 and TRBJ1-1; TRBD1 agrees at 7 bases. The CDR3 is 15 amino acids. V trimming: 6 bases; J trimming: 1 base; junction bases outside the gene matches: 8. The germline CDR1 and CDR2 sequences are SNHLY and FYNNEI. CDR3 protein: CASSRQGPKNTEAFF. For the CDR3, the DNA is TGTGCCAGCAGCCGACAGGGACCTAAGAACACTGAAGCTTTCTTT.

J is TRBJ2-7 and V is TRBV5-5, with a tentative D call TRBD1 (7 bases). V lost 2 bases, J lost 2 bases, and 14 bases lay in between. CDR3 length: 15 residues. Germline V gene lookup returns CDR1 SGHKS and CDR2 YYEKEE (reference sequence). The CDR3 here is CASSFGGTVTYEQYV. CDR3 nucleotides: TGTGCCAGCAGCTTTGGGGGGACAGTAACCTACGAGCAGTACGTC.

J is TRBJ2-4 and V is TRBV30, with TRBD1 identical over 7 bases. Germline CDR1 and CDR2: GTSNPN and SVGIG (reference sequence). V was pared by 4 bases and J by 0 bases, with 3 bases of the junction left unmatched. The CDR3 extends over 14 amino acids. The chain's CDR3 is CAWKGGAAKNIQYF. Here the CDR3 DNA reads TGTGCCTGGAAAGGGGGCGCAGCCAAAAACATTCAGTACTTC.

This chain joins TRBV7-9 and TRBJ2-1, with 7 bases identical to TRBD1. Germline trimming cut 5 bases from V and 0 bases from J; bases unmatched to any gene: 4. This CDR3 has 15 amino acids. Germline CDR1 SEHNR, CDR2 FQNEAQ (reference sequence). This CDR3 reads CASSTGTASYNEQFF. CDR3 DNA: TGTGCCAGCAGCACCGGGACAGCCTCCTACAATGAGCAGTTCTTC.

The chain employs TRBV6-5 and TRBJ1-5; 8 positions agree with TRBD1. V was pared by 7 bases and J by 1 base, with 6 bases of the junction left unmatched. The CDR3 is 15 residues long. CDR1 and CDR2 (germline): MNHEY, SVGAGI. CDR3 nucleotides: TGTGCCAGCACCAGGACAGGGCCGAGCAATCAGCCCCAGCATTTT. It codes for CASTRTGPSNQPQHF.

This chain links TRBV7-6 with TRBJ2-7; tentatively, D is TRBD1 (5 bases). V was pared by 4 bases and J by 6 bases, with 10 bases between. The CDR3 is 12 residues long. Germline-derived CDR1 and CDR2 are SGHVS and FNYEAQ. The DNA for the CDR3 is TGTGCCAGCAGCTGGTCAGGGCGCGAGCAGTACTTC. Encoded protein: CASSWSGREQYF.

This clone was recorded a few times. CDR3 in DNA: TGCGCCAGCAGCGCGACAGGGGGCTACAATCAGCCCCAGCATTTT. Encoded protein: CASSATGGYNQPQHF. The chain joins TRBV5-1 to TRBJ1-5; 10 nucleotides match TRBD1. V was clipped by 4 bases and J by 3 bases; unmatched bases: 4. The CDR3 runs 15 residues. Germline assignment: CDR1 SGHRS and CDR2 YFSETQ. Combining the CDR3 with reference TRBV5-1 and TRBJ1-5 gives the whole variable domain KAGVTQTPRYLIKTRGQQVTLSCSPISGHRSVSWYQQTPGQGLQFLFEYFSETQRNKGNFPGRFSGRQFSNSRSEMNVSTLELGDSALYLCASSATGGYNQPQHFGDGTRLSIL.